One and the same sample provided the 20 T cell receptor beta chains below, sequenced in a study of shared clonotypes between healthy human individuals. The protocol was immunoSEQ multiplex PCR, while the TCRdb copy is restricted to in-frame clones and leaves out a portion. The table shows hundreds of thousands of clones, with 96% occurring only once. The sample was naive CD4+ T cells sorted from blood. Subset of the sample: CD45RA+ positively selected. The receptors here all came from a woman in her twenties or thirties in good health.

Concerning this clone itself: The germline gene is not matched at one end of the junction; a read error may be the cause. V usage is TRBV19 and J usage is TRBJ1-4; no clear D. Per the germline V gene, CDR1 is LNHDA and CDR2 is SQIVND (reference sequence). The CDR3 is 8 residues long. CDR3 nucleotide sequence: TGTGCCAGACGAGTAACTCGTTTT. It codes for CARRVTRF.

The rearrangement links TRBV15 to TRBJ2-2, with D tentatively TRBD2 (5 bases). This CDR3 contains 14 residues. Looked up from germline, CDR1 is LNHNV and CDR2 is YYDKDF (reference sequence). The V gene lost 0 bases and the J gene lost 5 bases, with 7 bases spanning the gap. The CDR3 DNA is TGTGCCACCAGCAGAGATACGGGAACCGGGGAGCTGTTTTTT. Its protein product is CATSRDTGTGELFF.

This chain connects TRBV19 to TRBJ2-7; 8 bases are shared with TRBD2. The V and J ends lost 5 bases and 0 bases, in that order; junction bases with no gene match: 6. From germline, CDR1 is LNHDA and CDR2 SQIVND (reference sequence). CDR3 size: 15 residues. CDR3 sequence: CASSSSGGSSYEQYF. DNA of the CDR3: TGTGCCAGTAGTTCAAGCGGGGGAAGCTCCTACGAGCAGTACTTC.

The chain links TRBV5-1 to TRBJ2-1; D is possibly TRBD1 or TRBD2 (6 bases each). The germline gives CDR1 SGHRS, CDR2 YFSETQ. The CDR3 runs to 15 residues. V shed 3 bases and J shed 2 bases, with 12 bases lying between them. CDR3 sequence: CASSSGEVTYNEQFF. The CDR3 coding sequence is TGCGCCAGCAGCTCAGGGGAGGTAACCTACAATGAGCAGTTCTTC.

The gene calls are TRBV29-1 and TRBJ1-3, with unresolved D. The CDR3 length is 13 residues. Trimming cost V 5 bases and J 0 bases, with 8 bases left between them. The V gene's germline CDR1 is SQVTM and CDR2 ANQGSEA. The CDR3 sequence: CSVQENSGNTIYF. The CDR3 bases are TGCAGCGTTCAGGAGAACTCTGGAAACACCATATATTTT.

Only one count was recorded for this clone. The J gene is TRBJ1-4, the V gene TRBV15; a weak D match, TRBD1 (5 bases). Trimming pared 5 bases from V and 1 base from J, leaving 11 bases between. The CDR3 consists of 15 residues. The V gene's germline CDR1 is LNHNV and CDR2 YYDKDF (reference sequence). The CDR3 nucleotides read TGTGCCACCAGCCCTCGGACACTAACTAATGAAAAACTGTTTTTT. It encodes CATSPRTLTNEKLFF.

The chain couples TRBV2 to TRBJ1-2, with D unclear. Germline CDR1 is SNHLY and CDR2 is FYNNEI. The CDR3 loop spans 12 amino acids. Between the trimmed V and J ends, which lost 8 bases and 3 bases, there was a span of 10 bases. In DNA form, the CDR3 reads TGTGCCAGCTGGGTAGGCTACTATGGCTACACCTTC. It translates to CASWVGYYGYTF.

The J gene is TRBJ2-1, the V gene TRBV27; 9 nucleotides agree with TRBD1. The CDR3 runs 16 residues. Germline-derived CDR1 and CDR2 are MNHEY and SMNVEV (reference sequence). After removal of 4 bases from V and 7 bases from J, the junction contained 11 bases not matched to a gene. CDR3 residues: CASSYTAGTGLNEQFF. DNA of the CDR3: TGTGCCAGCAGTTACACGGCCGGGACAGGGTTAAATGAGCAGTTCTTC.

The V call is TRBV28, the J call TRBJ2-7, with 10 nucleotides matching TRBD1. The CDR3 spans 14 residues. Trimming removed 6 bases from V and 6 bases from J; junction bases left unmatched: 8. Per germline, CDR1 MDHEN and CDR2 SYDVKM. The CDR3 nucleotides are TGTGCCAGCAGCCCCGGTGGGGACAGGGGCGAGCAGTACTTC. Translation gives CASSPGGDRGEQYF.

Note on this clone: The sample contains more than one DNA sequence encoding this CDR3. The CDR3 DNA sequence: TGTGCCAGCAGTCTCGGGCTAGCGGGAACCTACGAGCAGTACTTC. Encoded protein: CASSLGLAGTYEQYF. The rearrangement links TRBV2 to TRBJ2-7; 9 nucleotides agree with TRBD2. Germline values: CDR1 SNHLY, CDR2 FYNNEI. The CDR3 runs 15 residues. V lost 5 bases and J lost 2; bases outside the gene matches: 7.

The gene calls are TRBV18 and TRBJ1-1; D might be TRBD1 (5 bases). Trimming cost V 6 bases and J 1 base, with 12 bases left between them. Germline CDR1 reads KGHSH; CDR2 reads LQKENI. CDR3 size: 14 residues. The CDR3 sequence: CASSTSGGNTEAFF. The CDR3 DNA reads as TGTGCCAGCTCCACATCGGGGGGGAACACTGAAGCTTTCTTT.

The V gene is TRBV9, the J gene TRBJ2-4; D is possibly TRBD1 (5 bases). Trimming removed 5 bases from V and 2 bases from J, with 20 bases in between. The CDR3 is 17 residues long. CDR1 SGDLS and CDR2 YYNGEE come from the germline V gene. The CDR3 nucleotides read TGTGCCAGCAGTCCTGAAGGGGTCCAGGTAACCAAAAACATTCAGTACTTC. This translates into CASSPEGVQVTKNIQYF. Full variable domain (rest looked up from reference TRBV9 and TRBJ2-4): DSGVTQTPKHLITATGQRVTLRCSPRSGDLSVYWYQQSLDQGLQFLIQYYNGEERAKGNILERFSAQQFPDLHSELNLSSLELGDSALYFCASSPEGVQVTKNIQYFGAGTRLSVL.

In DNA form, the CDR3 reads TGTGCCAGCAGTTTCGCCAGGGGGCCTTATGGCTACACCTTC. It is translated as CASSFARGPYGYTF. V is TRBV28 and J is TRBJ1-2, with 8 nucleotides matching TRBD1. The CDR3 covers 14 residues. V trimming: 3 bases; J trimming: 5 bases; junction bases outside the gene matches: 5. CDR1 is MDHEN and CDR2 is SYDVKM in the germline V gene.

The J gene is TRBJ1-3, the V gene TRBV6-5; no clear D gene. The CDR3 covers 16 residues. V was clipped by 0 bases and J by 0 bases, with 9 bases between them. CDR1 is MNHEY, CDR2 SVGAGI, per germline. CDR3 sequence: CASSYSSAGSGNTIYF. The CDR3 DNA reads TGTGCCAGCAGTTACTCGAGTGCGGGCTCTGGAAACACCATATATTTT.

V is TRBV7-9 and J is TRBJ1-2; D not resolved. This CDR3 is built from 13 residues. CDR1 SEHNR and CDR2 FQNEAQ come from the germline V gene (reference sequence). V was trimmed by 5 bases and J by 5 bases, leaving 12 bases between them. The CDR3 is CASSPPWEYGYTF. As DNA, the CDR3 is TGTGCCAGCAGCCCACCATGGGAGTATGGCTACACCTTC.

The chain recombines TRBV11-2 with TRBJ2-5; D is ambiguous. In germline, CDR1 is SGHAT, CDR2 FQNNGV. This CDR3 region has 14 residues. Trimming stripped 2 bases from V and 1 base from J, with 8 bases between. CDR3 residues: CASSLLGSQETQYF. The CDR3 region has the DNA TGTGCCAGCAGCTTACTGGGAAGCCAAGAGACCCAGTACTTC.

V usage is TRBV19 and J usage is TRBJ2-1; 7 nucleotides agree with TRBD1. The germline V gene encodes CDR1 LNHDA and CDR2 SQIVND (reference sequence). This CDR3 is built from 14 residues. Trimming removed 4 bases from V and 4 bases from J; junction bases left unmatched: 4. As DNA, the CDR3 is TGTGCCAGTAGTAGAGGGGGCCTATACAATGAGCAGTTCTTC. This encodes CASSRGGLYNEQFF.

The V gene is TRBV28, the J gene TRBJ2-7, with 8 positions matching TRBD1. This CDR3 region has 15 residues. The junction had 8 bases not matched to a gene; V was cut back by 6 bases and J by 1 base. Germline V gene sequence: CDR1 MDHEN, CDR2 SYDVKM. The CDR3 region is CASSPWTGNSYEQYF. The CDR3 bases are TGTGCCAGCAGCCCGTGGACAGGGAATTCCTACGAGCAGTACTTC.

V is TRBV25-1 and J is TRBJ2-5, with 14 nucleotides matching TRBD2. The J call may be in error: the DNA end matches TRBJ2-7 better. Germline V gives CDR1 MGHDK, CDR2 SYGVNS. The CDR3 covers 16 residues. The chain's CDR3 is CASSDPGLAGGYEQYF. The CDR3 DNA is TGTGCCAGCAGTGATCCAGGACTAGCGGGAGGTTACGAGCAGTACTTC.

CDR3 sequence: CASERNTEAFF. Here the CDR3 DNA reads TGTGCCAGCGAAAGGAACACTGAAGCTTTCTTT. This chain uses TRBV28 with TRBJ1-1; D is unclear. Germline CDR1 reads MDHEN; CDR2 reads SYDVKM. The CDR3 extends over 11 amino acids. Between the trimmed V and J ends, which lost 8 bases and 1 base, there was a span of 5 bases. The entire variable domain, with the rest obtained from reference TRBV28 and TRBJ1-1, is as follows: DVKVTQSSRYLVKRTGEKVFLECVQDMDHENMFWYRQDPGLGLRLIYFSYDVKMKEKGDIPEGYSVSREKKERFSLILESASTNQTSMYLCASERNTEAFFGQGTRLTVV.